The T cell receptor beta chain described here comes from a study of early T cells in non-severe SARS-CoV-2 infection. Across the whole study: Unpaired chains resulted from sequencing bulk RNA of unsorted whole blood. General study results and limits: Anti-spike CD8 responses were favored by VDJdb matching, which missed private and CD4 specificities.

Attached unique molecular identifiers marked individual cDNA molecules. From the 5' RACE reads, TCRdb called clonotypes with MiXCR, one entry per CDR3 protein. In the table there are some 66,000 distinct CDR3 sequences, less than 15% of which are singletons. Germline assignment: CDR1 MNHEY and CDR2 SVGEGT. The V end lost 2 bases, the J end lost 11 bases, and 11 bases lay between the germline ends. The CDR3 has 12 amino acids. Many counts were recorded for this clonotype. The antigen is undetermined. The receptor was isolated from an adult who was a healthcare worker with PCR-confirmed SARS-CoV-2 infection or an uninfected control (not recorded which). The rearrangement uses TRBV6-2 or TRBV6-3 and TRBJ2-3, with D uncertain. The specimen was whole blood. CDR3 protein: CASSYAGLQQYF. In DNA, the CDR3 is TGTGCCAGCAGTTACGCCGGTTTACAGCAGTATTTT.